The clone carrying this T cell receptor beta chain was recorded at least ten times. This CDR3 contains 13 residues. V dropped 0 bases and J dropped 9 bases, with 12 bases sitting between them. Germline CDR1 and CDR2: SGHVS and FNYEAQ. These data come from a study of molecular identifiers for immune sequencing clone quantification. A single record per CDR3 protein comes from TCRdb applying MiXCR to the PCR reads. The sample shows some 650,000 distinct CDR3 sequences, about 20% of them seen only once. This chain links TRBV7-6 with TRBJ2-7, with D maybe TRBD1 (5 bases). This TCR derives from a human donor in good health. Some libraries in this study had Jurkat cell RNA spiked in. Material for sequencing was naive CD8+ T cells from blood, with Jurkat cell RNA spiked in. Described subset: FACS-sorted CD8+CD4-CCR7+CD45RA+ naive T cells. CDR3 loop: CASSLAGPVGQYF. CDR3 sequence (DNA): TGTGCCAGCAGCTTAGCGGGGCCGGTCGGGCAGTACTTC.